This TCR beta chain derives from a study of metastatic and nonmetastatic thyroid tumors. Study-level background: Comparative analysis of repertoires was undertaken across blood and tumor or nodule tissue obtained from malignant and benign thyroid patients. Study results and limitations: Compared with benign nodules, malignant thyroid tumors were reported to have significantly higher TCR beta diversity in both blood and tumor.

Germline values: CDR1 SGDLS, CDR2 YYNGEE. With V trimmed by 5 bases and J by 7 bases, 14 bases remained unmatched. The CDR3 contains 16 residues. In the original analysis: Clinicopathological groups differed in CDR3, with these differences serving to build a distant-metastasis classifier for papillary thyroid cancer. MiXCR re-clonotyped the PCR reads for TCRdb. These V and J calls derive from TCRdb rather than the authors' analysis. Counted here are around 53,000 clones, approximately 17% occurring once; the ten biggest clones make up 2.5% to 3%. The entire patient cohort was treatment-naive prior to thyroid surgery. As regards this clone: The antigen remains undetermined.

The V call is TRBV9, the J call TRBJ2-2; TRBD2 aligns across 7 bases. The clonotype originates from a female donor with papillary thyroid cancer or a benign thyroid nodule (not recorded which). Some clones in this sample may be carry-over from other donors' samples. The specimen was blood. The CDR3 loop reads CASSVTSWRAYGELFF. DNA of the CDR3: TGTGCCAGCAGTGTGACTAGCTGGAGGGCCTACGGGGAGCTGTTTTTT. Combining the CDR3 with reference TRBV9 and TRBJ2-2 gives the whole variable domain DSGVTQTPKHLITATGQRVTLRCSPRSGDLSVYWYQQSLDQGLQFLIQYYNGEERAKGNILERFSAQQFPDLHSELNLSSLELGDSALYFCASSVTSWRAYGELFFGEGSRLTVL.